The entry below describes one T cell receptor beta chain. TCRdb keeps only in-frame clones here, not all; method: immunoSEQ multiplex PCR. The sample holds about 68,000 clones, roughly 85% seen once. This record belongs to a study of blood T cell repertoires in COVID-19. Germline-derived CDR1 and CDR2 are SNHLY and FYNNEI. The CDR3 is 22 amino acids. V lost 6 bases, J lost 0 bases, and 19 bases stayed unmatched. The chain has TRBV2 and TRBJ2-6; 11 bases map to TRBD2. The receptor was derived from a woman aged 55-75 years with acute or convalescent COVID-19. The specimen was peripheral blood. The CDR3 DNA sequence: TGTGCCAGCAGCGGTTTGGGGACAGATCCGGGACTAGCGGTCTCTGGGGCCAACGTCCTGACTTTC. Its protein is CASSGLGTDPGLAVSGANVLTF.